The 24 T cell receptor beta chains below all came from one sample that was sequenced in a study of control samples from healthy donors and cancer patients. Profiling relied on immunoSEQ multiplex PCR, and the TCRdb table lists in-frame clones only, not all of them. This sample has some 79,000 clones, with 93% found just once. The material sequenced was PBMCs. The receptors shown here come from a woman between 40 and 50 years old with lung cancer.

The genes are TRBV11-2 and TRBJ2-7; 10 bases fit TRBD1. The J segment lost 2 bases and the V segment lost 1 base, leaving 11 bases of the junction unmatched. CDR3 length: 18 residues. From germline, CDR1 is SGHAT and CDR2 FQNNGV. CDR3 residues: CASSLATARTGGTYEQYF. The CDR3 nucleotides read TGTGCCAGCAGCTTAGCCACGGCCCGGACAGGGGGTACCTACGAGCAGTACTTC.

A single count supports this clone. This rearrangement joins TRBV4-1 to TRBJ2-3; 9 bases map to TRBD2. Germline CDR1 and CDR2: MGHRA and YSYEKL. The junction had 12 bases not matched to a gene; V was cut back by 1 base and J by 7 bases. The CDR3 runs to 17 residues. Here the CDR3 reads CASSQGVGAGGQNTQYF. Here the CDR3 DNA reads TGCGCCAGCAGCCAAGGGGTCGGAGCGGGGGGCCAGAATACGCAGTATTTT.

The rearrangement uses TRBV27 and TRBJ2-3; 7 nucleotides align to TRBD2. CDR1 and CDR2 from the germline V gene are MNHEY and SMNVEV (reference sequence). J gave up 7 bases and V 2 bases, and 3 bases lay outside the gene matches. This CDR3 has 13 amino acids. The CDR3 nucleotides are TGTGCCAGCAGTTTAGGACTAGATTATACGCAGTATTTT. Its protein is CASSLGLDYTQYF.

The V call is TRBV6-5, the J call TRBJ1-5, with D perhaps TRBD1 (5 bases). Trimming left V 8 bases short and J 2 bases short, with 16 bases between. Looked up from germline, CDR1 is MNHEY and CDR2 is SVGAGI. The CDR3 length is 15 residues. The CDR3 sequence is CASARGTVGNQPQHF. The CDR3, as DNA: TGTGCCAGCGCTAGAGGGACCGTTGGCAATCAGCCCCAGCATTTT.

The chain combines TRBV24-1 with TRBJ2-7, with D tentatively TRBD1 (5 bases). Germline CDR1 KGHDR, CDR2 SFDVKD. V lost 5 bases, J lost 4 bases, and 17 bases lay in between. The CDR3 has 15 amino acids. The CDR3 here is CATSGVTQGSYEQYF. The CDR3 bases are TGTGCCACCAGTGGAGTAACGCAGGGCTCATACGAGCAGTACTTC.

This chain joins TRBV19 and TRBJ1-1; 8 bases map to TRBD1. With V trimmed by 5 bases and J by 0 bases, 11 bases remained unmatched. There are 17 residues in the CDR3. Germline V gene lookup returns CDR1 LNHDA and CDR2 SQIVND (reference sequence). CDR3 residues: CASSPRTGFRLNTEAFF. Written as DNA, the CDR3 is TGTGCCAGTAGTCCACGGACAGGGTTTAGGTTGAACACTGAAGCTTTCTTT.

The chain couples TRBV5-8 to TRBJ1-5; 9 nucleotides line up with TRBD1. The CDR3 consists of 15 residues. CDR1 is SGHTS and CDR2 is YDEGEE in the germline V gene. The V gene end was trimmed by 0 bases and the J gene end by 6 bases; junction bases not matched to a gene: 4. CDR3 region: CASSLEGQGGQPQHF. DNA for the CDR3: TGTGCCAGCAGCTTGGAGGGACAGGGTGGTCAGCCCCAGCATTTT.

The chain links TRBV28 to TRBJ2-2; 7 bases fit TRBD1. The CDR3 is made up of 15 amino acids. CDR1 and CDR2 from the germline V gene are MDHEN and SYDVKM. V shed 6 bases and J 3 bases; nucleotides not matched to a gene: 7. The chain's CDR3 is CASRSRQGDTGELFF. The CDR3 coding sequence is TGTGCCAGCAGATCCCGACAGGGAGACACCGGGGAGCTGTTTTTT.

CDR3 sequence: CASSNRLNEKLFF. The CDR3 coding sequence is TGTGCCAGCAGTAACAGGCTTAATGAAAAACTGTTTTTT. This chain connects TRBV28 to TRBJ1-4, with D perhaps TRBD1 (5 bases). This CDR3 comprises 13 residues. Looked up from germline, CDR1 is MDHEN and CDR2 is SYDVKM. Deletions cut 5 bases from V and 4 bases from J, with 8 bases between.

The V gene is TRBV6-5, the J gene TRBJ1-1; D is uncertain. The CDR3 extends over 12 amino acids. Germline CDR1 MNHEY, CDR2 SVGAGI. V was shortened by 6 bases and J by 2 bases, with 7 bases between the two germline ends. In nucleotides, the CDR3 is TGTGCCAGCAGAGCAGCTAACACTGAAGCTTTCTTT. It specifies CASRAANTEAFF.

The chain is built from TRBV20-1 and TRBJ1-2, with 9 bases fitting TRBD1. Germline lookup yields CDR1 DFQATT and CDR2 SNEGSKA (reference sequence). J lost 5 bases, V lost 5 bases, and 0 bases had no gene match. The CDR3 consists of 11 residues. The CDR3 is CSAGQGYGYTF. In DNA, the CDR3 is TGCAGTGCTGGACAGGGGTATGGCTACACCTTC.

CDR3 DNA sequence: TGTGCCAGCAGCGCAGGGGAGACCCAGTACTTC. Protein: CASSAGETQYF. The J gene is TRBJ2-5, the V gene TRBV6-5, with a tentative D call TRBD1 (5 bases). CDR1 and CDR2 from the germline V gene are MNHEY and SVGAGI. Trimming stripped 6 bases from V and 5 bases from J, with 7 bases between. The CDR3 consists of 11 residues.

This sequence joins TRBV28 and TRBJ1-5; D unresolved. The CDR3 loop spans 18 amino acids. Germline loops: CDR1 MDHEN, CDR2 SYDVKM. Trimming pared 3 bases from V and 0 bases from J, leaving 18 bases between. The CDR3 reads CASSFEPPAGISNQPQHF. Written as DNA, the CDR3 is TGTGCCAGCAGTTTTGAACCCCCGGCGGGGATTAGCAATCAGCCCCAGCATTTT.

The chain couples TRBV6-2 or TRBV6-3 to TRBJ1-5; no clear D gene. The CDR3 extends over 13 amino acids. V lost 5 bases, J lost 4 bases, and 9 bases lay in between. Germline CDR1 reads MNHEY; CDR2 reads SVGEGT. The CDR3 DNA reads TGTGCCAGCAGTACCGCCCCTAATCAGCCCCAGCATTTT. Translated, it gives CASSTAPNQPQHF.

The chain joins TRBV29-1 to TRBJ1-4; TRBD1 matches 12 bases. Germline CDR1 is SQVTM and CDR2 is ANQGSEA. The CDR3 consists of 15 residues. V trimming: 0 bases; J trimming: 13 bases; junction bases outside the gene matches: 9. The CDR3 protein is CSVEDRAGTGGRLFF. CDR3 bases: TGCAGCGTTGAAGATCGAGCCGGGACAGGGGGCAGACTGTTTTTT.

This clone appeared a few times. The chain joins TRBV2 to TRBJ2-3; 7 bases match TRBD2. V lost 6 bases and J lost 6; bases outside the gene matches: 9. The CDR3 covers 14 residues. From germline, CDR1 is SNHLY and CDR2 FYNNEI. The CDR3 sequence is CASSAAGSRDTQYF. For the CDR3, the DNA is TGTGCCAGCAGCGCAGCGGGGTCCCGGGATACGCAGTATTTT.

As concerns this clone: Other DNA sequences within the sample encode an identical CDR3. The rearrangement joins TRBV5-1 to TRBJ1-4; possible D gene TRBD1, 5 bases. CDR3 length: 14 residues. Germline V gene data show CDR1 as SGHRS and CDR2 as YFSETQ. The V end was cut by 1 base, the J end by 4 bases, with 8 bases between. The CDR3 is CASSLMGLNEKLFF. The CDR3 DNA is TGCGCCAGCAGCTTGATGGGGCTTAATGAAAAACTGTTTTTT.

The V gene is TRBV5-6, the J gene TRBJ1-6; tentatively, D is TRBD1 (5 bases). Deletions cut 3 bases from V and 0 bases from J, with 13 bases between. The CDR3 consists of 17 residues. Germline V CDR1 and CDR2: SGHDT, YYEEEE. CDR3 DNA: TGTGCCAGCAGCTCCAGTGGGGGGTACTCCTATAATTCACCCCTCCACTTT. Translated, it gives CASSSSGGYSYNSPLHF.

CDR3 region: CASSLRPNRVGSPLHF. The CDR3 DNA reads as TGTGCCAGCAGCTTACGCCCAAACAGGGTAGGGTCACCCCTCCACTTT. This chain connects TRBV11-2 to TRBJ1-6; perhaps TRBD1 as D (6 bases). From germline, CDR1 is SGHAT and CDR2 FQNNGV. The V gene lost 2 bases and the J gene lost 10 bases, with 18 bases spanning the gap. The CDR3 sequence is 16 residues long. The variable domain in full, completed from reference TRBV11-2 and TRBJ1-6, reads EAGVAQSPRYKIIEKRQSVAFWCNPISGHATLYWYQQILGQGPKLLIQFQNNGVVDDSQLPKDRFSAERLKGVDSTLKIQPAKLEDSAVYLCASSLRPNRVGSPLHFGNGTRLTVT.

This sequence joins TRBV9 and TRBJ1-2; D might be TRBD1 (6 bases). Germline CDR1 and CDR2: SGDLS and YYNGEE. The germline V and J ends were trimmed by 0 bases and 6 bases, with 9 bases remaining between them. The CDR3 consists of 13 residues. Here the CDR3 reads CASSVAPGDGYTF. CDR3 DNA sequence: TGTGCCAGCAGCGTAGCCCCAGGGGATGGCTACACCTTC.

This clone was recorded only once. The V and J genes are TRBV2 and TRBJ1-6; 7 bases line up with TRBD1. This CDR3 has 11 residues. Germline trimming cut 11 bases from V and 11 bases from J; bases unmatched to any gene: 6. CDR1 SNHLY and CDR2 FYNNEI come from the germline V gene. The CDR3 protein is CAGRTGAPLHF. The CDR3 nucleotides are TGTGCCGGAAGAACAGGGGCACCCCTCCACTTT. The full variable domain, in which reference TRBV2 and TRBJ1-6 provide the parts outside the CDR3, is EPEVTQTPSHQVTQMGQEVILRCVPISNHLYFYWYRQILGQKVEFLVSFYNNEISEKSEIFDDQFSVERPDGSNFTLKIRSTKLEDSAMYFCAGRTGAPLHFGNGTRLTVT.

The chain links TRBV2 to TRBJ1-5; the D is unclear. The CDR3 covers 12 residues. Trimming stripped 6 bases from V and 7 bases from J, with 10 bases between. CDR1 and CDR2 from the germline V gene are SNHLY and FYNNEI. The CDR3 loop reads CASRVGVQPQHF. CDR3 DNA: TGTGCCAGCAGGGTGGGCGTCCAGCCCCAGCATTTT.

The rearrangement uses TRBV12-3 or TRBV12-4 and TRBJ1-1, with D unresolved. This CDR3 has 12 residues. V dropped 6 bases and J dropped 3 bases, with 8 bases sitting between them. Written as DNA, the CDR3 is TGTGCCAGCAGGGTGACGGACACTGAAGCTTTCTTT. Residues: CASRVTDTEAFF.

This rearrangement joins TRBV7-2 to TRBJ2-7; D might be TRBD1 or TRBD2, each matching 5 bases. Germline V gene lookup returns CDR1 SGHTA and CDR2 FQGNSA. This CDR3 spans 15 amino acids. V lost 5 bases to trimming and J lost 0 bases, with 14 bases between them. The CDR3 coding sequence is TGTGCCAGCAGCGCCCGGGGCCTGGGCTCCTACGAGCAGTACTTC. Translated: CASSARGLGSYEQYF.